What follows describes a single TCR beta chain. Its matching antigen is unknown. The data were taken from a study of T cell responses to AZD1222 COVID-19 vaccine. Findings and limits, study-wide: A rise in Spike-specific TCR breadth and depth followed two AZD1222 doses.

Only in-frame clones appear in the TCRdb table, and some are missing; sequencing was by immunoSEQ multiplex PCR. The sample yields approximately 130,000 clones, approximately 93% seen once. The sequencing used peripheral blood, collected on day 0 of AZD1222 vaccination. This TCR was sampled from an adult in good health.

The CDR3 coding sequence is TGCGCCAGCAGCGGAACACGGGGGAATGAAAAACTGTTTTTT. Encoded protein: CASSGTRGNEKLFF. The chain combines TRBV5-1 with TRBJ1-4; perhaps TRBD1 as D (5 bases). CDR3 length equals 14 residues. Trimming left V 4 bases short and J 5 bases short, with 12 bases between. Germline CDR1 SGHRS, CDR2 YFSETQ.